The 29 T cell receptor beta chains presented below share a single source sample, sequenced in a study of T cells expressing NK-cell markers. From the 5' RACE reads, TCRdb lists one entry per CDR3 protein and no DNA. This listing includes over 350,000 distinct CDR3 sequences. Sequencing was done on a sample of blood T cells: a sorted CD56 or NKG2C T cell subset, CD4+ or CD8+ T cells, or bulk PBMC T cells (not recorded which). Source of these receptors: a woman between 50 and 59 years old in good health.

The chain combines TRBV3-1 with TRBJ2-6; TCRdb returns TRBD1, unconfirmable since there is no DNA. The CDR3 spans 13 residues. Germline CDR1 reads LGHDT; CDR2 reads YNNKEL (reference sequence). This CDR3 is CATGVPGANVLTF.

This chain connects TRBV5-1 to TRBJ1-1; no DNA is available, so the TRBD1 call from TCRdb remains unchecked. The CDR3 extends over 15 amino acids. Germline assignment: CDR1 SGHRS and CDR2 YFSETQ. The CDR3 spells CASSLTTGVRTEAFF. Based on the CDR3 plus reference TRBV5-1 and TRBJ1-1, the full variable domain is KAGVTQTPRYLIKTRGQQVTLSCSPISGHRSVSWYQQTPGQGLQFLFEYFSETQRNKGNFPGRFSGRQFSNSRSEMNVSTLELGDSALYLCASSLTTGVRTEAFFGQGTRLTVV.

The chain joins TRBV4-1 to TRBJ2-2; TCRdb's D call, TRBD1, is unchecked because there is no DNA. The germline V gene encodes CDR1 MGHRA and CDR2 YSYEKL. The CDR3 runs to 15 residues. CDR3: CASTQGFTNTGELFF.

The chain carries TRBV19 and TRBJ2-5; TCRdb calls TRBD2, which cannot be checked without DNA. The germline CDR1 and CDR2 sequences are LNHDA and SQIVND (reference sequence). This CDR3 is 14 amino acids long. CDR3 amino acids: CASSGLNSEKTQYF. The full variable domain, in which reference TRBV19 and TRBJ2-5 provide the parts outside the CDR3, is DGGITQSPKYLFRKEGQNVTLSCEQNLNHDAMYWYRQDPGQGLRLIYYSQIVNDFQKGDIAEGYSVSREKKESFPLTVTSAQKNPTAFYLCASSGLNSEKTQYFGPGTRLLVL.

The rearrangement joins TRBV12-3 or TRBV12-4 to TRBJ2-1; TCRdb's D gene call, TRBD2, goes unchecked for lack of DNA. This CDR3 comprises 15 residues. This CDR3 is CASSPRTSGIYEQFF.

The chain carries TRBV3-1 and TRBJ2-7; TCRdb indicates TRBD2, and absent DNA this call remains unverified. The germline V gene has CDR1 LGHDT and CDR2 YNNKEL (reference sequence). There are 18 residues in the CDR3. The CDR3 here is CASSQDRFGLAGSREQYF.

This rearrangement joins TRBV4-1 to TRBJ2-1; the TRBD1 assignment by TCRdb is unverifiable without DNA. The CDR3 contains 18 residues. Germline-derived CDR1 and CDR2 are MGHRA and YSYEKL. CDR3 protein: CASSQDSWTGEGSSEQFF.

V usage is TRBV5-1 and J usage is TRBJ2-7; TCRdb picks TRBD2, but there is no DNA to check that call. Germline assignment: CDR1 SGHRS and CDR2 YFSETQ. The CDR3 has 16 residues. Here the CDR3 reads CASSLLGLAGDGEQYF.

The genes are TRBV24-1 and TRBJ2-5. Looked up from germline, CDR1 is KGHDR and CDR2 is SFDVKD. CDR3 size: 12 residues. The CDR3 here is CATSGDQETQYF.

The chain joins TRBV5-1 to TRBJ2-3; TCRdb's D gene call, TRBD1, goes unchecked for lack of DNA. The germline V gene has CDR1 SGHRS and CDR2 YFSETQ. The CDR3 totals 15 residues. CDR3 amino acids: CASSLNTGGRDTQYF.

The chain joins TRBV11-2 to TRBJ2-2; no DNA is available, so the TRBD1 call from TCRdb remains unchecked. The length of the CDR3 is 16 residues. CDR1 is SGHAT, CDR2 FQNNGV, per germline. The CDR3 protein is CASRQPWGRNTGELFF.

V gene TRBV11-2 combines with J gene TRBJ1-1; TCRdb reports TRBD1, a call that lacks DNA to check it against. The CDR3 loop spans 13 amino acids. Germline V gene data show CDR1 as SGHAT and CDR2 as FQNNGV. The CDR3 loop is CASSTDRLKGAFF. The entire variable domain, with the rest obtained from reference TRBV11-2 and TRBJ1-1, is as follows: EAGVAQSPRYKIIEKRQSVAFWCNPISGHATLYWYQQILGQGPKLLIQFQNNGVVDDSQLPKDRFSAERLKGVDSTLKIQPAKLEDSAVYLCASSTDRLKGAFFGQGTRLTVV.

This chain joins TRBV7-2 and TRBJ2-2; lacking DNA, the TRBD1 call made by TCRdb goes unchecked. The CDR3 length is 15 residues. CDR1 and CDR2 (germline): SGHTA, FQGNSA. The CDR3 sequence is CASSSRTGVYGELFF.

The chain recombines TRBV10-3 with TRBJ1-1; TCRdb reports TRBD1, a call that lacks DNA to check it against. Germline assignment: CDR1 ENHRY and CDR2 SYGVKD. This CDR3 is built from 17 residues. The CDR3 is CAISESEKGDMNTEAFF.

The chain links TRBV5-1 to TRBJ2-2; TCRdb outputs TRBD1, but without DNA this stays unchecked. Germline loops: CDR1 SGHRS, CDR2 YFSETQ. This CDR3 is 14 amino acids long. The CDR3 is CASSRDRGYGELFF.

V usage is TRBV6-5 and J usage is TRBJ2-7; TCRdb returns TRBD1, unconfirmable since there is no DNA. CDR1 is MNHEY and CDR2 is SVGAGI in the germline V gene. This CDR3 region has 15 residues. The CDR3 is CASSRRDRGTLEQYF.

This sequence joins TRBV2 and TRBJ2-1. This CDR3 contains 17 residues. CDR1 SNHLY and CDR2 FYNNEI come from the germline V gene. CDR3 sequence reads: CASSDSWVKQSYNEQFF.

V gene TRBV5-1 combines with J gene TRBJ2-5; TCRdb selects TRBD2, and the lack of DNA leaves this call unchecked. Per germline, CDR1 SGHRS and CDR2 YFSETQ. This CDR3 has 14 residues. CDR3 amino acids: CASRAGPVQETQYF.

The CDR3: CASSPSWTDNEQFF. The chain employs TRBV12-3 or TRBV12-4 and TRBJ2-1; absent DNA, TCRdb's TRBD2 call cannot be checked. The CDR3 contains 14 residues.

This sequence joins TRBV6-2 or TRBV6-3 and TRBJ2-3; TCRdb lists TRBD1, though no DNA is available to test this call. Germline V gives CDR1 MNHEY, CDR2 SVGEGT. The CDR3 has 17 amino acids. CDR3 region: CASSPGPHIKSTDTQYF.

This chain's CDR3 is CSATGTGSNQPQHF. The J gene is TRBJ1-5, the V gene TRBV20-1; the TCRdb D gene call, TRBD1, has no DNA to confirm it. CDR3 length: 14 amino acids. Per germline, CDR1 DFQATT and CDR2 SNEGSKA (reference sequence).

The V call is TRBV7-9, the J call TRBJ1-2; as DNA is missing, the TRBD1 call by TCRdb cannot be tested. Per germline, CDR1 SEHNR and CDR2 FQNEAQ (reference sequence). The length of the CDR3 is 15 residues. CDR3 sequence: CASSLADSLHGGYTF.

The chain carries TRBV24-1 and TRBJ2-3; the D call of TRBD2 rests on TCRdb alone, since no DNA is present to check it. Germline V gene sequence: CDR1 KGHDR, CDR2 SFDVKD. The CDR3 is made up of 15 amino acids. This CDR3 reads CATSEVAGSTDTQYF.

CDR3: CASSLYGLGSYNEQFF. This chain connects TRBV7-3 to TRBJ2-1; TCRdb gives TRBD2 as the D gene, but with no DNA this cannot be confirmed. Germline CDR1 is SGHTA and CDR2 is FQGTGA. CDR3 length: 16 amino acids.

This chain joins TRBV29-1 and TRBJ1-1. The CDR3 runs to 14 residues. Per germline, CDR1 SQVTM and CDR2 ANQGSEA. The CDR3 spells CSVVIMGINTEAFF.

The chain combines TRBV27 with TRBJ1-1; TCRdb gives TRBD1 as the D gene, but with no DNA this cannot be confirmed. Germline values: CDR1 MNHEY, CDR2 SMNVEV (reference sequence). The length of the CDR3 is 15 residues. The chain's CDR3 is CASSLGAAMNTEAFF.

This chain connects TRBV20-1 to TRBJ2-7. Germline V CDR1 and CDR2: DFQATT, SNEGSKA (reference sequence). This CDR3 region has 15 residues. The CDR3 here is CSALDSSGTPYEQYF.

The V gene is TRBV7-9, the J gene TRBJ1-1. The CDR3 runs 13 residues. The germline V gene has CDR1 SEHNR and CDR2 FQNEAQ (reference sequence). The CDR3 loop reads CASRPRALAEAFF. The entire variable domain, with the rest obtained from reference TRBV7-9 and TRBJ1-1, is as follows: DTGVSQNPRHKITKRGQNVTFRCDPISEHNRLYWYRQTLGQGPEFLTYFQNEAQLEKSRLLSDRFSAERPKGSFSTLEIQRTEQGDSAMYLCASRPRALAEAFFGQGTRLTVV.

The chain couples TRBV5-1 to TRBJ2-1. Germline V gene data show CDR1 as SGHRS and CDR2 as YFSETQ. The CDR3 length is 16 residues. CDR3 protein: CASSLGGGSFAHEQFF. Full variable domain (rest looked up from reference TRBV5-1 and TRBJ2-1): KAGVTQTPRYLIKTRGQQVTLSCSPISGHRSVSWYQQTPGQGLQFLFEYFSETQRNKGNFPGRFSGRQFSNSRSEMNVSTLELGDSALYLCASSLGGGSFAHEQFFGPGTRLTVL.